The 8 T cell receptor beta chains listed next were all sequenced from one sample in a study of HIV-infected patients and healthy controls. No cell fractionation was done, so the repertoire covers all unsorted peripheral blood T cells. Around 500 ng RNA was reverse transcribed with alpha and beta constant-region primers. Alpha and beta chain libraries were made separately by chain-specific third strand synthesis with multiplexing indices. MiXCR, run by TCRdb on the 5' RACE reads, gives a single entry per CDR3 protein. The sample has 18,000 or so distinct CDR3 sequences, approximately 10% seen once. The sample consisted of blood. These TCRs come from an adult in good health.

There are many counts of this clonotype. J is TRBJ1-2 and V is TRBV5-1; perhaps TRBD1 as D (6 bases). The germline CDR1 and CDR2 sequences are SGHRS and YFSETQ. CDR3 length: 13 amino acids. V was shortened by 0 bases and J by 10 bases, with 13 bases between the two germline ends. CDR3 region: CASSLEQGSLYTF. CDR3 nucleotide sequence: TGCGCCAGCAGCTTGGAACAGGGTTCTCTCTACACCTTC.

This clonotype showed up many times. The chain is built from TRBV24-1 and TRBJ2-3; D remains ambiguous. Germline CDR1 is KGHDR and CDR2 is SFDVKD. CDR3 length equals 16 residues. Trimming stripped 0 bases from V and 5 bases from J, with 14 bases between. CDR3 protein: CATSDLGQSRGDTQYF. CDR3 DNA: TGTGCCACCAGTGATTTGGGGCAGTCCAGAGGAGATACGCAGTATTTT.

This chain joins TRBV20-1 and TRBJ1-1, with TRBD1 matching 9 bases. The CDR3 is 15 residues long. Germline assignment: CDR1 DFQATT and CDR2 SNEGSKA (reference sequence). Trimming took 6 bases from V and 4 from J; bases not matched to a gene: 12. The CDR3 DNA reads TGCAGTGCCGCCCATCCGGGACAGGGCGGCACTGAAGCTTTCTTT. Translated, it gives CSAAHPGQGGTEAFF.

This clonotype was observed many times. This chain links TRBV6-2 or TRBV6-3 with TRBJ2-5; 13 bases agree with TRBD2. The CDR3 is 16 residues long. Germline trimming cut 6 bases from V and 4 bases from J; bases unmatched to any gene: 8. Germline values: CDR1 MNHEY, CDR2 SVGEGT. This chain's CDR3 is CASSLMGLAGSETQYF. The CDR3 DNA reads as TGTGCCAGCAGCCTCATGGGACTAGCGGGATCAGAGACCCAGTACTTC.

The sample holds many counts of this clonotype. This chain links TRBV1 with TRBJ1-1. TRBV1 counts as a pseudogene. This CDR3 has 12 residues. The CDR3 region is CTSRLGQPEAFF. CDR3 DNA sequence: TGCACCAGCCGTTTAGGGCAGCCTGAAGCTTTCTTT.

This clonotype was detected ten times or more. The chain joins TRBV6-1 to TRBJ2-5; the D gene is possibly TRBD1 (7 bases). Per germline, CDR1 MNHNS and CDR2 SASEGT. Trimming took off 6 bases at V and 2 bases at J, with 16 bases between the two ends. The CDR3 length is 15 residues. This CDR3 is CASRFRGDRQETQYF. The DNA of the CDR3 is TGTGCCAGCAGATTCAGGGGGGATAGACAAGAGACCCAGTACTTC.

Many counts were recorded for this clonotype. CDR3: CASSEGGQETQYF. The CDR3 DNA follows: TGTGCCAGCAGTGAGGGGGGACAAGAGACCCAGTACTTC. The chain employs TRBV12-3 or TRBV12-4 and TRBJ2-5; D possibly matches TRBD1 or TRBD2 (6 bases each). CDR3 length: 13 residues. V gave up 5 bases and J gave up 2 bases, with 9 bases separating them.

The table lists this clonotype with a few counts. This chain links TRBV24-1 with TRBJ2-1, with D unclear. Germline V gene lookup returns CDR1 KGHDR and CDR2 SFDVKD. This CDR3 comprises 11 residues. V was shortened by 5 bases and J by 3 bases, with 1 base between the two germline ends. This CDR3 reads CATSGYNEQFF. For the CDR3, the DNA is TGTGCCACCAGTGGCTACAATGAGCAGTTCTTC.